This T cell receptor (beta chain) originates from a study of control samples from healthy donors and cancer patients. This clone came up once. Assay used: immunoSEQ multiplex PCR; TCRdb lists only in-frame clones, some missing. The data show some 150,000 clones, under 90% seen once. The V gene end was trimmed by 3 bases and the J gene end by 8 bases; junction bases not matched to a gene: 7. Germline V lookup: CDR1 LGHDT, CDR2 YNNKEL (reference sequence). The CDR3 has 14 amino acids. This TCR was recovered from a man aged 25-45 years in good health. Sequencing was done on a sample of blood. The chain employs TRBV3-1 (or the pseudogene TRBV3-2) and TRBJ1-2; 9 positions match TRBD1. CDR3 nucleotide sequence: TGTGCCAGCAGCCAGAACCTACAGGGGGCGGGCTACACCTTC. Residues: CASSQNLQGAGYTF.